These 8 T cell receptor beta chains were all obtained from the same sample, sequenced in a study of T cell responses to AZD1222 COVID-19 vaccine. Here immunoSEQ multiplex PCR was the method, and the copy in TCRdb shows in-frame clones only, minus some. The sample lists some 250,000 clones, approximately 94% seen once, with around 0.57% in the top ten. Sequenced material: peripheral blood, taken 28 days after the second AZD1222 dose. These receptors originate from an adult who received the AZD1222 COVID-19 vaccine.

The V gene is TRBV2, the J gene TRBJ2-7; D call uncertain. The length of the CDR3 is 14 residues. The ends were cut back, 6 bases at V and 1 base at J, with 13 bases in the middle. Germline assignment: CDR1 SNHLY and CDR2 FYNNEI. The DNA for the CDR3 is TGTGCCAGCAGCCCAAACTTAAGTTCCTACGAGCAGTACTTC. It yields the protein CASSPNLSSYEQYF.

As DNA, the CDR3 is TGTGCCAGCAGCCCCCAGGGTGAAAAACTGTTTTTT. Translation: CASSPQGEKLFF. This chain links TRBV7-8 with TRBJ1-4; tentatively, D is TRBD1 (5 bases). Germline CDR1 SGHVS, CDR2 FQNEAQ. The CDR3 extends over 12 amino acids. V lost 5 bases to trimming and J lost 7 bases, with 8 bases between them.

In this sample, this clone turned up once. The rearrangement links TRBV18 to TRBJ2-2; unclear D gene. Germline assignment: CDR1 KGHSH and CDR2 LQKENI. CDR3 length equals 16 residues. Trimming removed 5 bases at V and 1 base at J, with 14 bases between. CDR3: CASSALGSGNTGELFF. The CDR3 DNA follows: TGTGCCAGCTCAGCCCTCGGGTCAGGGAACACCGGGGAGCTGTTTTTT.

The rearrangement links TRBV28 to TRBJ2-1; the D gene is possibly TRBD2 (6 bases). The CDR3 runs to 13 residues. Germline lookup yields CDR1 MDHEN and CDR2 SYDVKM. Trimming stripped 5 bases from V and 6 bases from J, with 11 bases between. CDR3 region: CASSVGLSNEQFF. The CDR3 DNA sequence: TGTGCCAGCAGTGTGGGACTCTCCAATGAGCAGTTCTTC.

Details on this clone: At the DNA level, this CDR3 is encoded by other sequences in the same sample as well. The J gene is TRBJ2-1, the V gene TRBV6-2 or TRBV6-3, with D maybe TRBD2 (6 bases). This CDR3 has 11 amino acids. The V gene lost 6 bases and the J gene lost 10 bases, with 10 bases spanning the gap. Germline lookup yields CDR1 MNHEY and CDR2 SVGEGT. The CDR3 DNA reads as TGTGCCAGCAGCCCCCGGGGGGAGCAGTTCTTC. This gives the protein CASSPRGEQFF.

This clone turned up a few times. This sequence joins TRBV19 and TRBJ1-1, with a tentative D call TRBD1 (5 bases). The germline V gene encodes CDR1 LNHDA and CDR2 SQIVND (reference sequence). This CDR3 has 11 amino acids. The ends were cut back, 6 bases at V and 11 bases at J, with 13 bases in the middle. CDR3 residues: CASSEGRKAFF. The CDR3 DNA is TGTGCCAGTAGCGAGGGACGTAAGGCTTTCTTT.

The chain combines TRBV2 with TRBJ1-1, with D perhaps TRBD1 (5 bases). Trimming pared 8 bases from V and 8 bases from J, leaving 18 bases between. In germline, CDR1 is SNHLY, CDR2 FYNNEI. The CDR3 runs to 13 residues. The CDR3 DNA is TGTGCCAGCGGGGCTGGGTATTCATACGAAGCTTTCTTT. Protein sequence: CASGAGYSYEAFF.

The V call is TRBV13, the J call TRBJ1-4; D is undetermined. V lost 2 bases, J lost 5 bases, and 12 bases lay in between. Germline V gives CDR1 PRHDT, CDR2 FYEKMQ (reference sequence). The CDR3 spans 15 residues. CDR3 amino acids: CASSLTGQMNEKLFF. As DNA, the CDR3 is TGTGCCAGCAGCTTAACGGGCCAGATGAATGAAAAACTGTTTTTT.